This T cell receptor beta chain was sequenced during a study of blood T cell repertoires in COVID-19. Study context: Sites across the United States, Italy and Spain contributed samples from acute and convalescent COVID-19. T cells, B-cell-depleted T cells, or PBMCs supplied cDNA or gDNA.

In its sample, this clone was seen once. Trimming left V 7 bases short and J 6 bases short, with 14 bases between. The CDR3 loop spans 13 amino acids. Original handling: Amplifying reference gene primers gave estimates of nucleated cell counts. Data came from immunoSEQ multiplex PCR; TCRdb stores just in-frame clones and leaves some out. V and J calls and clone size are given by that table; D and trimming were obtained from the DNA. This sample has 270,000 or so clones; roughly nine tenths occur once, and the top ten carry roughly 4.8%. This chain connects TRBV12-3 or TRBV12-4 to TRBJ2-3, with D tentatively TRBD1 (5 bases). Sequenced sample: peripheral blood. The clonotype comes from a woman in her thirties or forties who had recovered from COVID-19. The CDR3 DNA is TGTGCCAGCATAGGGGCAGGGTCGGATACGCAGTATTTT. Translated: CASIGAGSDTQYF.